This TCR beta chain was captured by sequencing in a study of T cell responses to AZD1222 COVID-19 vaccine. As regards this clone: Antigen unknown.

Sequencing used immunoSEQ multiplex PCR; TCRdb keeps in-frame clones, though not all of them. The sample yields 100,000 to 150,000 clones, about nine tenths seen once. This CDR3 is built from 16 residues. Germline V gene sequence: CDR1 MDHEN, CDR2 SYDVKM. The trim removed 3 bases at V and 2 bases at J, leaving 7 bases unmatched. Study observations and caveats: Donors were chiefly white British, with a greater number of females, and clonal diversity was perhaps underestimated.

The sample consisted of peripheral blood, taken on day 0 of AZD1222 vaccination. The TCR originated in an adult in good health. The chain links TRBV28 to TRBJ2-1, with 7 bases that match TRBD1. DNA of the CDR3: TGTGCCAGCAGTTTCCCCCCCGGACAGGCCTACAATGAGCAGTTCTTC. This sequence encodes CASSFPPGQAYNEQFF.